These 15 T cell receptor beta chains were sequenced from one sample in a study of T cell responses to AZD1222 COVID-19 vaccine. Only in-frame clones appear in the TCRdb table, and some are missing; sequencing was by immunoSEQ multiplex PCR. The repertoire holds about 96,000 clones, with roughly nine tenths as singletons. The material sequenced was peripheral blood, taken on day 0 of AZD1222 vaccination. Receptors originate from an adult in good health.

The genes are TRBV7-9 and TRBJ1-1; D is perhaps TRBD1 (5 bases). Germline V lookup: CDR1 SEHNR, CDR2 FQNEAQ (reference sequence). V was pared by 3 bases and J by 0 bases, with 8 bases between. The CDR3 has 14 residues. The CDR3 region has the DNA TGTGCCAGCAGCTTGGGGGTCGTGAACACTGAAGCTTTCTTT. Translated, it gives CASSLGVVNTEAFF.

The rearrangement links TRBV2 to TRBJ1-2, with 7 bases fitting TRBD1. Germline CDR1 and CDR2: SNHLY and FYNNEI. This CDR3 has 17 residues. Trimming removed 6 bases from V and 4 bases from J; junction bases left unmatched: 17. The CDR3 is CASSGTGVDGLAYGYTF. The CDR3 bases are TGTGCCAGCAGCGGCACAGGGGTTGACGGACTAGCCTATGGCTACACCTTC.

The chain has TRBV5-6 and TRBJ2-1; no clear D gene. The V end was cut by 0 bases, the J end by 9 bases, with 10 bases between. The length of the CDR3 is 13 residues. The germline CDR1 and CDR2 sequences are SGHDT and YYEEEE. In nucleotides, the CDR3 is TGTGCCAGCAGCTTGGTCCCTTTGAGTGAGCAGTTCTTC. This translates into CASSLVPLSEQFF.

The V call is TRBV4-2, the J call TRBJ2-1; tentatively, D is TRBD2 (7 bases). Germline V gene sequence: CDR1 LGHNA, CDR2 YNFKEQ. The V and J ends lost 0 bases and 5 bases respectively, with 11 bases between them. The CDR3 consists of 15 residues. CDR3 sequence: CASSQDGGGHNEQFF. CDR3 nucleotide sequence: TGTGCCAGCAGCCAAGACGGCGGGGGCCACAATGAGCAGTTCTTC.

The chain joins TRBV12-3 or TRBV12-4 to TRBJ1-3; a possible D gene is TRBD1 (5 bases). Trimming stripped 10 bases from V and 1 base from J, with 8 bases between. The CDR3 consists of 12 residues. The CDR3 loop is CAIRGSGNTIYF. The CDR3 nucleotides are TGTGCCATAAGGGGATCTGGAAACACCATATATTTT.

The chain uses TRBV19 and TRBJ2-5; D perhaps matches TRBD2 (6 bases). There are 13 residues in the CDR3. Trimming removed 2 bases at V and 5 bases at J, with 9 bases between. Germline V gene lookup returns CDR1 LNHDA and CDR2 SQIVND (reference sequence). The CDR3, as DNA: TGTGCCAGTAGTATACCGGGGAGGGAGACCCAGTACTTC. Its translation: CASSIPGRETQYF.

This clone was picked up one time. The V and J genes are TRBV19 and TRBJ1-1; D not resolved. V lost 3 bases and J 4 bases, leaving 12 bases between the germline ends. The CDR3 runs to 14 residues. CDR1 is LNHDA and CDR2 is SQIVND in the germline V gene (reference sequence). The CDR3 DNA reads as TGTGCCAGTAGTATCACCTGGGAGGGCACTGAAGCTTTCTTT. Its translation is CASSITWEGTEAFF.

The rearrangement uses TRBV6-5 and TRBJ1-4; possibly TRBD1 for D (5 bases). Germline CDR1 and CDR2: MNHEY and SVGAGI. Between the trimmed V and J ends, which lost 0 bases and 8 bases, there was a span of 13 bases. The CDR3 sequence is 15 residues long. The CDR3 is CASSYSRGVGEKLFF. In DNA, the CDR3 is TGTGCCAGCAGTTACTCCCGGGGCGTTGGGGAAAAACTGTTTTTT.

V gene TRBV25-1 combines with J gene TRBJ1-4; no reliable D call. V was clipped by 3 bases and J by 8 bases, with 7 bases between them. Germline V gene sequence: CDR1 MGHDK, CDR2 SYGVNS. The CDR3 runs 12 residues. The CDR3 is CASSDRSEKLFF. CDR3 in DNA: TGTGCCAGCAGTGACAGATCCGAAAAACTGTTTTTT.

J is TRBJ1-2 and V is TRBV18; 8 bases line up with TRBD1. CDR3 length: 14 residues. V trimming: 6 bases; J trimming: 8 bases; junction bases outside the gene matches: 11. Germline CDR1 and CDR2: KGHSH and LQKENI. The DNA of the CDR3 is TGTGCCAGCTCCCCTATCGGACAGGGCGAAGGCTACACCTTC. Protein product: CASSPIGQGEGYTF.

This clone appeared a single time. The genes are TRBV28 and TRBJ1-4; D gene unclear. CDR1 is MDHEN and CDR2 is SYDVKM in the germline V gene. This CDR3 has 11 residues. The V end was cut by 2 bases, the J end by 7 bases, with 2 bases between. The CDR3 sequence is CASSLTEKLFF. The CDR3 bases are TGTGCCAGCAGTTTAACTGAAAAACTGTTTTTT.

This clone was detected only once. The chain carries TRBV9 and TRBJ1-5; D remains unclear. Trimming left V 2 bases short and J 4 bases short, with 7 bases between. The CDR3 spans 13 residues. Germline lookup yields CDR1 SGDLS and CDR2 YYNGEE. The CDR3 DNA reads as TGTGCCAGCAGCGTTGGTTGGAATCAGCCCCAGCATTTT. It translates to CASSVGWNQPQHF. Variable domain in full (rest from reference TRBV9 and TRBJ1-5): DSGVTQTPKHLITATGQRVTLRCSPRSGDLSVYWYQQSLDQGLQFLIQYYNGEERAKGNILERFSAQQFPDLHSELNLSSLELGDSALYFCASSVGWNQPQHFGDGTRLSIL.

As concerns this clone: Distinct nucleotide sequences in the sample also encode this CDR3. The chain couples TRBV12-3 or TRBV12-4 to TRBJ2-2; D is unresolved. V was pared by 6 bases and J by 2 bases, with 4 bases between. This CDR3 has 12 residues. CDR3 in amino acids: CASRLNTGELFF. The DNA of the CDR3 is TGTGCCAGCAGACTAAACACCGGGGAGCTGTTTTTT.

V gene TRBV10-3 combines with J gene TRBJ2-1, with D perhaps matching TRBD2 (7 bases). The germline V and J ends were trimmed by 0 bases and 0 bases, with 9 bases remaining between them. The CDR3 covers 16 residues. Germline lookup yields CDR1 ENHRY and CDR2 SYGVKD. CDR3 nucleotide sequence: TGTGCCATCAGTGAGTCGGGGGGGGCCTCCTACAATGAGCAGTTCTTC. Translated: CAISESGGASYNEQFF.

The chain combines TRBV30 with TRBJ2-5; D gene uncertain. The CDR3 loop spans 13 amino acids. CDR1 and CDR2 from the germline V gene are GTSNPN and SVGIG (reference sequence). The ends were cut back, 0 bases at V and 5 bases at J, with 10 bases in the middle. The DNA for the CDR3 is TGTGCCTGGAGTGTAGGTGTTCTTGAGACCCAGTACTTC. Its protein is CAWSVGVLETQYF.